This T cell receptor beta chain was recovered during a study of blood T cell repertoires in COVID-19. Study at large: PBMCs, B-cell-depleted T cells, or T cells provided the cDNA or gDNA that made up the material.

Per the study methods: Estimation of nucleated cell counts was performed using reference gene primer amplification. Libraries were prepared by immunoSEQ multiplex PCR; TCRdb keeps only in-frame clonotypes and omits some of them. The D gene and trimming were derived from the DNA, and the V and J assignments and clone size from that table. The sample shows 30,000 to 35,000 clones, 83% of them seen only once. The CDR3 length is 12 residues. The V gene's germline CDR1 is MGHRA and CDR2 YSYEKL. V was clipped by 5 bases and J by 4 bases, with 5 bases between them. The sequenced material came from peripheral blood. V and J are TRBV4-1 and TRBJ1-4; the D is unclear. The sequence was collected from a man between 45 and 60 years old with acute or convalescent COVID-19. The CDR3 region is CASSLVNEKLFF. The CDR3, as DNA: TGCGCCAGCAGCTTAGTTAATGAAAAACTGTTTTTT.